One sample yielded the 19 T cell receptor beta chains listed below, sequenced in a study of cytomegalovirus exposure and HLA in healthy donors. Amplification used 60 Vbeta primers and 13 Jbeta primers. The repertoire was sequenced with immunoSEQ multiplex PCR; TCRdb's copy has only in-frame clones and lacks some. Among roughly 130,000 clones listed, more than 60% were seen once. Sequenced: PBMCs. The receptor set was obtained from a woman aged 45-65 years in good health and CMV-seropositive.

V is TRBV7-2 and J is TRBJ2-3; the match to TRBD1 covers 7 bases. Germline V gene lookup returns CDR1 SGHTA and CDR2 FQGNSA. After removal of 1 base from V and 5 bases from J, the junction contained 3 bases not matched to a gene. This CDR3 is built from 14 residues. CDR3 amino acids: CASSLDRGQDTQYF. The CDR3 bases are TGTGCCAGCAGCTTAGACAGGGGCCAAGATACGCAGTATTTT.

The CDR3 region has the DNA TGTGCCAGCAGCCAAACGACAGGGGGCTACGAGCAGTACTTC. It encodes CASSQTTGGYEQYF. This chain connects TRBV14 to TRBJ2-7; 9 bases agree with TRBD1. Trimming at V came to 2 bases and at J to 3 bases, leaving 2 bases not matched to a gene. Per germline, CDR1 SGHDN and CDR2 FVKESK. The CDR3 is 14 amino acids.

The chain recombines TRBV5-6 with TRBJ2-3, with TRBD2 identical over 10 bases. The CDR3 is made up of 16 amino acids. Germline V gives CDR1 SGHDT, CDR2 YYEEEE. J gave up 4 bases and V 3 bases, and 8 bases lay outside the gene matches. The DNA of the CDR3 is TGTGCCAGCAGCTCGCCACTAGCGGGGTGGTCAGATACGCAGTATTTT. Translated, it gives CASSSPLAGWSDTQYF. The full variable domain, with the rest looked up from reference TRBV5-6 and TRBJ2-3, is DAGVTQSPTHLIKTRGQQVTLRCSPKSGHDTVSWYQQALGQGPQFIFQYYEEEERQRGNFPDRFSGHQFPNYSSELNVNALLLGDSALYLCASSSPLAGWSDTQYFGPGTRLTVL.

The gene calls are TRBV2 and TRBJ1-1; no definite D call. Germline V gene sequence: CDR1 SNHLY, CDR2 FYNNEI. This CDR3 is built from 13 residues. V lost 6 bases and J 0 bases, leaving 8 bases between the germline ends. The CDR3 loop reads CASRAGLNTEAFF. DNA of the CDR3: TGTGCCAGCAGAGCGGGGTTGAACACTGAAGCTTTCTTT. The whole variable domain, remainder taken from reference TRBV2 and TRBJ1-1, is EPEVTQTPSHQVTQMGQEVILRCVPISNHLYFYWYRQILGQKVEFLVSFYNNEISEKSEIFDDQFSVERPDGSNFTLKIRSTKLEDSAMYFCASRAGLNTEAFFGQGTRLTVV.

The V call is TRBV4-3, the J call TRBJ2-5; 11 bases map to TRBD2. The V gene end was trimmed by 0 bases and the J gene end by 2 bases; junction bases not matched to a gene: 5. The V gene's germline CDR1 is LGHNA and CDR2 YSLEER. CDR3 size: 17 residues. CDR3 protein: CASSQDSGGALQETQYF. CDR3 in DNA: TGCGCCAGCAGCCAAGATAGCGGGGGGGCCCTACAAGAGACCCAGTACTTC.

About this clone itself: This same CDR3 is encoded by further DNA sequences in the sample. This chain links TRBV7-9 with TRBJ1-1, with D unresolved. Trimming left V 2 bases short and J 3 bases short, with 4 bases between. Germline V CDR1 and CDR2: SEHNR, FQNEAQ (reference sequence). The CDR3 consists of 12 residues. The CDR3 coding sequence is TGTGCCAGCAGCTTATCCTACACTGAAGCTTTCTTT. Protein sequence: CASSLSYTEAFF.

DNA of the CDR3: TGTGCCAGCAGCCATCCGGGACTCCAGAACACTGAAGCTTTCTTT. Its protein product is CASSHPGLQNTEAFF. The V call is TRBV7-8, the J call TRBJ1-1; TRBD1 might be the D (5 bases). The CDR3 spans 15 residues. CDR1 is SGHVS, CDR2 FQNEAQ, per germline. The germline V and J ends were trimmed by 5 bases and 1 base, with 14 bases remaining between them.

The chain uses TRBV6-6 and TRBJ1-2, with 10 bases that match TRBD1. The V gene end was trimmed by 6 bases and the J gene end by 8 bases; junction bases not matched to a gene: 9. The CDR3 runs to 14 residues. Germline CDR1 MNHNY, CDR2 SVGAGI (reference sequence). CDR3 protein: CASRPGQGSGGYTF. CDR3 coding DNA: TGTGCCAGCAGGCCGGGACAGGGGTCCGGGGGCTACACCTTC.

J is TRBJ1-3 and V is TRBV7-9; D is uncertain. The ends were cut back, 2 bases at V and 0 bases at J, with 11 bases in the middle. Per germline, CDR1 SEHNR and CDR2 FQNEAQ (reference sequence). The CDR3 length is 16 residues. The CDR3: CASSLKKGDSGNTIYF. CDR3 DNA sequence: TGTGCCAGCAGCTTAAAAAAGGGAGACTCTGGAAACACCATATATTTT.

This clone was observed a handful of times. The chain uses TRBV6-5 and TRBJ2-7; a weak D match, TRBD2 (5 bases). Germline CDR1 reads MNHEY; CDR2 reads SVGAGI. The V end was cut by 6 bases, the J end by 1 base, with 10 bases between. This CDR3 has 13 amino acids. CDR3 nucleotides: TGTGCCAGCAGATTGACGGGATCCTACGAGCAGTACTTC. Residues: CASRLTGSYEQYF.

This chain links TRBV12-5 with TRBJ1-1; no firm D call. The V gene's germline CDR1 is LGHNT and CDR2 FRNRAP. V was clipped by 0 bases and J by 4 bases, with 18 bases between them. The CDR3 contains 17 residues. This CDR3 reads CASGLVEAVSRPTEAFF. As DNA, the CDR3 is TGTGCTAGTGGTTTGGTAGAGGCAGTTTCCCGCCCCACTGAAGCTTTCTTT.

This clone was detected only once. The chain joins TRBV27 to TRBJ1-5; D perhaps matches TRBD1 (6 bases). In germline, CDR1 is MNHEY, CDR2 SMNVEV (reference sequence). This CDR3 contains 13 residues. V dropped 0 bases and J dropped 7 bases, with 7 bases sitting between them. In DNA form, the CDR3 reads TGTGCCAGCAGTTTATCCCAGGGGCAGCCCCAGCATTTT. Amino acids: CASSLSQGQPQHF.

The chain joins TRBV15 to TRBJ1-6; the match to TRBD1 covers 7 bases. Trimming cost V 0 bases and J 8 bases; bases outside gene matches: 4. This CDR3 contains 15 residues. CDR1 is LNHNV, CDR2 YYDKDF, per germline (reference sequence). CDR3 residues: CATSREGQLDSPLHF. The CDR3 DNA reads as TGTGCCACCAGCAGAGAGGGACAGCTAGATTCACCCCTCCACTTT.

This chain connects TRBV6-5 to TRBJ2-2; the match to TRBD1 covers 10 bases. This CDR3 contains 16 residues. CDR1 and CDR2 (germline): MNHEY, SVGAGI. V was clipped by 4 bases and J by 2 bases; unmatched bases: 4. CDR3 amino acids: CASSSRQGANTGELFF. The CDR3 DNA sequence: TGTGCCAGCAGTTCTAGACAGGGGGCAAACACCGGGGAGCTGTTTTTT.

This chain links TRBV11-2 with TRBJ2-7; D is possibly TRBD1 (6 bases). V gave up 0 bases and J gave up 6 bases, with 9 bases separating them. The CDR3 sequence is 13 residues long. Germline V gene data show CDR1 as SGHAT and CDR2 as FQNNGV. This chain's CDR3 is CASSLEYRAEQYF. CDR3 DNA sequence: TGTGCCAGCAGCTTAGAATACAGGGCCGAGCAGTACTTC.

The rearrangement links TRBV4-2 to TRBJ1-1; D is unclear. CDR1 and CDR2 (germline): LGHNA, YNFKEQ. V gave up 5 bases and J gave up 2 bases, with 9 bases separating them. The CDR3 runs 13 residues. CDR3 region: CASSLQLNTEAFF. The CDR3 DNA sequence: TGTGCCAGCAGCTTGCAACTCAACACTGAAGCTTTCTTT.

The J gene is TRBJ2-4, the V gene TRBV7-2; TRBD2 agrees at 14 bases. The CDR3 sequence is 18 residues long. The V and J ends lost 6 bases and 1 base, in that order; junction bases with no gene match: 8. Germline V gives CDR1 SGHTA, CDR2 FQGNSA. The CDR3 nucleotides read TGTGCCAGCAGGTTGACTAGCGGGGGGGCCGTGGCCAAAAACATTCAGTACTTC. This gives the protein CASRLTSGGAVAKNIQYF. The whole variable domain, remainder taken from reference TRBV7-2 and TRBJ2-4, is GAGVSQSPSNKVTEKGKDVELRCDPISGHTALYWYRQSLGQGLEFLIYFQGNSAPDKSGLPSDRFSAERTGGSVSTLTIQRTQQEDSAVYLCASRLTSGGAVAKNIQYFGAGTRLSVL.

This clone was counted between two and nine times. For the CDR3, the DNA is TGTGCCAGCAGCCAAACAGGGAGCTCCTATAATTCACCCCTCCACTTT. Its protein is CASSQTGSSYNSPLHF. This rearrangement joins TRBV14 to TRBJ1-6; TRBD1 is a possible D gene (6 bases). Per the germline V gene, CDR1 is SGHDN and CDR2 is FVKESK. Trimming cost V 2 bases and J 0 bases, with 8 bases left between them. The CDR3 extends over 16 amino acids.

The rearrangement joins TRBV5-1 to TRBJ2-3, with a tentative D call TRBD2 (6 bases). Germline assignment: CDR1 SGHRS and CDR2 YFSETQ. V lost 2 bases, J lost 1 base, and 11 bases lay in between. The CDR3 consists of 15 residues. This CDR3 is CASSFGGLRTDTQYF. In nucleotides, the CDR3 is TGCGCCAGCAGCTTTGGGGGGTTGCGCACAGATACGCAGTATTTT.